This TCR beta chain derives from a study of blood T cells in healthy people across ages. This clonotype was counted only a few times. The antigen remains undetermined. Study outcomes and limitations: Long-lived and aged donors differed, with more naive CD4+ cells and higher diversity in the long-lived.

A sample-barcoded 5' primer and a J-beta primer mix were used in a second PCR of roughly 7 to 11 cycles. A single record per CDR3 protein comes from TCRdb applying MiXCR to the 5' RACE reads. Of roughly 680,000 distinct CDR3 sequences listed, 49% are singletons. This receptor was obtained from a woman aged 55-75 years in good health. Sequences were obtained from blood.

The CDR3 protein is CASSRDREAYEQYF. The CDR3 DNA sequence: TGTGCCAGCAGCCGCGACAGGGAGGCCTACGAGCAGTACTTC. The chain combines TRBV2 with TRBJ2-7; possible D gene TRBD1, 7 bases. The V end lost 6 bases, the J end lost 2 bases, and 14 bases lay between the germline ends. This CDR3 comprises 14 residues. Looked up from germline, CDR1 is SNHLY and CDR2 is FYNNEI. The complete variable domain, with remaining parts taken from reference TRBV2 and TRBJ2-7, reads EPEVTQTPSHQVTQMGQEVILRCVPISNHLYFYWYRQILGQKVEFLVSFYNNEISEKSEIFDDQFSVERPDGSNFTLKIRSTKLEDSAMYFCASSRDREAYEQYFGPGTRLTVT.